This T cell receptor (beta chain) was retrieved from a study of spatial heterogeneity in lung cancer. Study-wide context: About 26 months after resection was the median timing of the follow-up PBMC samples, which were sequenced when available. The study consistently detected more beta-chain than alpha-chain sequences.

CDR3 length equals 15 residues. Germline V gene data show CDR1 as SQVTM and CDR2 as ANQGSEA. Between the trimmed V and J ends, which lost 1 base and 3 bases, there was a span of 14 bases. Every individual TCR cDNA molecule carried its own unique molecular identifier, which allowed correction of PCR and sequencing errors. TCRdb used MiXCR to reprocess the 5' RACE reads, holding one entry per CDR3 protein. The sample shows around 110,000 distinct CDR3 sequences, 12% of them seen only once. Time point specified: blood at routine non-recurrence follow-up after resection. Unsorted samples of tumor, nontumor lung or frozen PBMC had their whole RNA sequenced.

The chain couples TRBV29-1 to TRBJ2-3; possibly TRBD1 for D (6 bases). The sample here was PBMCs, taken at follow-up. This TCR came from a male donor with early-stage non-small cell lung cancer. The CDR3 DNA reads TGCAGCGTTGAAGGGGGGCAGGGCGGAACAGATACGCAGTATTTT. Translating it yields CSVEGGQGGTDTQYF.